These 7 T cell receptor beta chains were sequenced from one sample in a study of blood T cell repertoires in COVID-19. This table comes from immunoSEQ multiplex PCR, and its TCRdb copy is limited to in-frame clones, with some not included. Of about 480,000 clones listed, approximately 88% are singletons. The sequenced material came from PBMCs or T cells enriched from blood (not recorded which). These receptors all come from a woman in her 40s who had recovered from COVID-19.

The chain carries TRBV19 and TRBJ2-3; the match to TRBD2 covers 14 bases. Looked up from germline, CDR1 is LNHDA and CDR2 is SQIVND (reference sequence). The CDR3 has 18 residues. V shed 4 bases, J shed 2 bases, and the junction held 8 bases outside the gene matches. The CDR3 coding sequence is TGTGCCAGTAGTACGGGACTAGCGGGGGAAGGGGTCACAGATACGCAGTATTTT. This sequence encodes CASSTGLAGEGVTDTQYF.

The chain employs TRBV6-6 and TRBJ1-1; 8 bases agree with TRBD1. CDR3 size: 17 residues. The J segment lost 6 bases and the V segment lost 5 bases, leaving 17 bases of the junction unmatched. The germline V gene encodes CDR1 MNHNY and CDR2 SVGAGI (reference sequence). The CDR3 sequence: CASSRLDRDGASAEAFF. The CDR3 DNA follows: TGTGCCAGCAGTCGCCTGGACAGGGACGGGGCATCCGCTGAAGCTTTCTTT.

This chain uses TRBV6-4 with TRBJ2-1, with D tentatively TRBD2 (6 bases). Germline CDR1 reads MRHNA; CDR2 reads SNTAGT. V was clipped by 4 bases and J by 5 bases, with 9 bases between them. The CDR3 extends over 13 amino acids. This CDR3 reads CASSAGLHNEQFF. DNA of the CDR3: TGTGCCAGCAGTGCGGGACTTCACAATGAGCAGTTCTTC.

This clone occurred a few times. This chain links TRBV7-9 with TRBJ2-7; 10 positions agree with TRBD1. Germline CDR1 reads SEHNR; CDR2 reads FQNEAQ (reference sequence). CDR3 length: 14 residues. With V trimmed by 5 bases and J by 4 bases, 5 bases remained unmatched. This CDR3 reads CASSTRTGGYEQYF. CDR3 in DNA: TGTGCCAGCAGCACAAGGACAGGGGGGTACGAGCAGTACTTC.

The V gene is TRBV18, the J gene TRBJ2-3; the match to TRBD2 covers 13 bases. Germline-derived CDR1 and CDR2 are KGHSH and LQKENI. V shed 3 bases and J 3 bases; nucleotides not matched to a gene: 9. The CDR3 is 18 residues long. The DNA of the CDR3 is TGTGCCAGCTCACCCCTCGGACTAGCGGGAGTTTATACAGATACGCAGTATTTT. This translates into CASSPLGLAGVYTDTQYF.

This rearrangement joins TRBV11-2 to TRBJ2-1; the match to TRBD2 covers 9 bases. This CDR3 region has 15 residues. V trimming: 5 bases; J trimming: 7 bases; junction bases outside the gene matches: 9. Germline loops: CDR1 SGHAT, CDR2 FQNNGV. The CDR3 region has the DNA TGTGCCAGCAGCCGAGGGGCGGGAGGGTCTAATGAGCAGTTCTTC. Its translation: CASSRGAGGSNEQFF.

V and J are TRBV6-1 and TRBJ2-1; 11 bases line up with TRBD2. The germline V gene has CDR1 MNHNS and CDR2 SASEGT. The CDR3 has 16 residues. After removal of 8 bases from V and 4 bases from J, the junction contained 10 bases not matched to a gene. CDR3 sequence (DNA): TGTGCCAGCGGTGCCGCTAGCGGGAGGCAGTACAATGAGCAGTTCTTC. Its protein product is CASGAASGRQYNEQFF.